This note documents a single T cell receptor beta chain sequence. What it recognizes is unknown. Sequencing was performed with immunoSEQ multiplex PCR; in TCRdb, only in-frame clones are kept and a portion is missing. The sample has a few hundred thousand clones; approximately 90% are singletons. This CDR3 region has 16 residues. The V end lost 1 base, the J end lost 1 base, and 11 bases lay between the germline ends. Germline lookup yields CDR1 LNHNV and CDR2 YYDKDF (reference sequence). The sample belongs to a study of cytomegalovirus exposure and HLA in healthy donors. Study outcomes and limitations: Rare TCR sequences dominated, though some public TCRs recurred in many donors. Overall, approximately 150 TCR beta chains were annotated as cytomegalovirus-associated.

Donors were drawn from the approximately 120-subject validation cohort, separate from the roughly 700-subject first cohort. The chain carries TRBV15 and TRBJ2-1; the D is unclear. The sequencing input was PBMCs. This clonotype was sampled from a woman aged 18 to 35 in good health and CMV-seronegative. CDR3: CATSRVAWSSYNEQFF. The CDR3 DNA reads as TGTGCCACCAGCAGAGTGGCCTGGAGTTCCTACAATGAGCAGTTCTTC.